Given below is one T cell receptor beta chain in context. Its antigen is currently unknown. Researchers ran the PCR with 60 Vbeta and 13 Jbeta primers. Some clones are missing from TCRdb's copy, which holds only in-frame ones; the method was immunoSEQ multiplex PCR. The repertoire table contains fewer than 75,000 clones. Likely unrecorded immune exposures existed in these nominally healthy donors. V was shortened by 3 bases and J by 5 bases, with 11 bases between the two germline ends. The germline V gene encodes CDR1 GTSNPN and CDR2 SVGIG (reference sequence). The CDR3 has 14 amino acids. The data are from a study of cytomegalovirus exposure and HLA in healthy donors. Findings and caveats of the study: CMV serostatus was the only immune exposure information that was available.

Sequencing input: PBMCs. The rearrangement uses TRBV30 and TRBJ1-6, with D possibly TRBD1 on 5 matching bases. The source of this sequence is a boy younger than 18 in good health and CMV-seronegative. DNA of the CDR3: TGTGCCTGGAGCCTAAAGGGGAATAATTCACCCCTCCACTTT. Amino acids: CAWSLKGNNSPLHF.